The rows below give T cell receptor beta chains drawn from one sample of a study of T-cell memory formation after mild COVID-19. TCRdb recomputed calls from the 5' RACE reads with MiXCR, one row per CDR3 protein. Of around 300,000 distinct CDR3 sequences in the sample, roughly a fifth are singletons; the top ten hold under 25%. Material for sequencing was PBMCs or a T cell subset sorted from them (not recorded which). Source of these receptors: a man in his late teens or twenties who had mild COVID-19 (a few samples of this study predate the infection). Cell type and time point are not known. Both conserved end residues are part of each CDR3. D genes are given only for firm matches. Part of the rows lack a size; the others show once, few, many or a class for expanded clones.

v_gene: TRBV7-9
j_gene: TRBJ1-2
abundance: few
d_gene: .
CDR3nt: TGTGCCAGCAGCTTTAGCCATACCTTATCCGGTGGCTACACCTTC
CDR3aa: CASSFSHTLSGGYTF

v_gene: TRBV5-1
j_gene: TRBJ2-5
abundance: .
d_gene: TRBD1
CDR3nt: TGCGCCAGCAGCTCTTTCGGACAGGGGCAAGAGACCCAGTACTTC
CDR3aa: CASSSFGQGQETQYF

v_gene: TRBV6-6
j_gene: TRBJ1-1
abundance: few
d_gene: .
CDR3nt: TGTGCCAGCACTAATGAGGGAGGCGCTGAAGCTTTCTTT
CDR3aa: CASTNEGGAEAFF

v_gene: TRBV27
j_gene: TRBJ2-5
abundance: .
d_gene: TRBD1
CDR3nt: TGTGCCAGCAGAGGATGGGACAGGACCCAAGAGACCCAGTACTTC
CDR3aa: CASRGWDRTQETQYF

v_gene: TRBV4-1
j_gene: TRBJ2-7
abundance: .
d_gene: .
CDR3nt: TGCGCCAGCAGCCAAGGGAGGGGGAACCGCCACGAGCAGTACTTC
CDR3aa: CASSQGRGNRHEQYF

v_gene: TRBV4-1
j_gene: TRBJ2-5
abundance: few
d_gene: .
CDR3nt: TGCGCCAGCAGCCAACTAGGGGTATTGGAGACCCAGTACTTC
CDR3aa: CASSQLGVLETQYF

v_gene: TRBV9
j_gene: TRBJ2-1
abundance: .
d_gene: TRBD2
CDR3nt: TGTGCCAGCAGCGCGAGCGGGGGGAGTATCAATGAGCAGTTCTTC
CDR3aa: CASSASGGSINEQFF

v_gene: TRBV10-3
j_gene: TRBJ2-1
abundance: few
d_gene: .
CDR3nt: TGTGCCATCAGTGAGTTCCGGGGGTCCTACAATGAGCAGTTCTTC
CDR3aa: CAISEFRGSYNEQFF

v_gene: TRBV11-2
j_gene: TRBJ2-3
abundance: .
d_gene: .
CDR3nt: TGTGCCAGCAGCCATGGCCGCACAGATACGCAGTATTTT
CDR3aa: CASSHGRTDTQYF

v_gene: TRBV6-5
j_gene: TRBJ1-5
abundance: .
d_gene: .
CDR3nt: TGTGCCAGCAGCGAGAGTTGGGGGGCGTATCAGCCCCAGCATTTT
CDR3aa: CASSESWGAYQPQHF

v_gene: TRBV6-5
j_gene: TRBJ2-1
abundance: few
d_gene: .
CDR3nt: TGTGCCAGCAGTTACTCAGGCCGTAGCTCCTACAATGAGCAGTTCTTC
CDR3aa: CASSYSGRSSYNEQFF

v_gene: TRBV7-2
j_gene: TRBJ2-1
abundance: .
d_gene: TRBD1
CDR3nt: TGTGCCAGCAGTCCCGGGACAGACATTAATGAGCAGTTCTTC
CDR3aa: CASSPGTDINEQFF

v_gene: TRBV7-9
j_gene: TRBJ2-7
abundance: .
d_gene: .
CDR3nt: TGTGCCAGCAGCCTTTCGGACGGGGCCTACGAGCAGTACTTC
CDR3aa: CASSLSDGAYEQYF

v_gene: TRBV20-1
j_gene: TRBJ1-1
abundance: few
d_gene: TRBD1
CDR3nt: TGCAGTGCCGACAGGGGGCTGAACACTGAAGCTTTCTTT
CDR3aa: CSADRGLNTEAFF

v_gene: TRBV12-3/TRBV12-4
j_gene: TRBJ1-2
abundance: .
d_gene: .
CDR3nt: TGTGCCAGCAGCCCCGACAGATTCTATGGCTACACCTTC
CDR3aa: CASSPDRFYGYTF

v_gene: TRBV4-1
j_gene: TRBJ1-3
abundance: .
d_gene: .
CDR3nt: TGCGCCACCAAGGCGGGGGAGTTCTCTGGAAACACCATATATTTT
CDR3aa: CATKAGEFSGNTIYF

v_gene: TRBV5-5
j_gene: TRBJ2-5
abundance: many
d_gene: .
CDR3nt: TGTGCCAGCAGCTTGCAGGGCGCGGAGACCCAGTACTTC
CDR3aa: CASSLQGAETQYF

v_gene: TRBV7-6
j_gene: TRBJ2-1
abundance: few
d_gene: .
CDR3nt: TGTGCCAGCAGCTTAGAGGGTGTGGGGGGCCATGAGCAGTTCTTC
CDR3aa: CASSLEGVGGHEQFF

v_gene: TRBV6-5
j_gene: TRBJ1-6
abundance: few
d_gene: TRBD1
CDR3nt: TGTGCCAGCAGTTACGGTGGGACAGGCAATTCACCCCTCCACTTT
CDR3aa: CASSYGGTGNSPLHF

v_gene: TRBV4-3
j_gene: TRBJ2-1
abundance: .
d_gene: .
CDR3nt: TGCGCCAGCAGCCAAGATGGCGGGTTTGGCCGAATCAATGAGCAGTTCTTC
CDR3aa: CASSQDGGFGRINEQFF

v_gene: TRBV9
j_gene: TRBJ2-1
abundance: few
d_gene: .
CDR3nt: TGTGCCAGCAGCGTAGAAGACAATGAGCAGTTCTTC
CDR3aa: CASSVEDNEQFF

v_gene: TRBV10-3
j_gene: TRBJ2-1
abundance: .
d_gene: TRBD2
CDR3nt: TGTGCCATCAGTGAGTCAGCGGGGGCTTACAATGAGCAGTTCTTC
CDR3aa: CAISESAGAYNEQFF

v_gene: TRBV6-2/TRBV6-3
j_gene: TRBJ1-6
abundance: few
d_gene: .
CDR3nt: TGTGCTACTTTCGCAAGCTCCTATAATTCACCCCTCCACTTT
CDR3aa: CATFASSYNSPLHF

v_gene: TRBV7-8
j_gene: TRBJ2-1
abundance: .
d_gene: TRBD2
CDR3nt: TGTGCCAGCAGCTTAGAAGGACTAGCGGGGTACAGTGAGCAGTTCTTC
CDR3aa: CASSLEGLAGYSEQFF

v_gene: TRBV18
j_gene: TRBJ2-7
abundance: .
d_gene: .
CDR3nt: TGTGCCAGCTCCCCGTGGCCACGCGACGAGCAGTACTTC
CDR3aa: CASSPWPRDEQYF

v_gene: TRBV4-3
j_gene: TRBJ1-1
abundance: few
d_gene: TRBD1
CDR3nt: TGCGCCAGCAGCCCGGGGGACAGGGTCTCTGAAGCTTTCTTT
CDR3aa: CASSPGDRVSEAFF

v_gene: TRBV7-2
j_gene: TRBJ1-1
abundance: .
d_gene: TRBD1
CDR3nt: TGTGCCAGCAGTAGCGACAGGGTTCACACTGAAGCTTTCTTT
CDR3aa: CASSSDRVHTEAFF

v_gene: TRBV29-1
j_gene: TRBJ2-1
abundance: few
d_gene: .
CDR3nt: TGCAGCGTGGACAAGGGGGTCTACAATGAGCAGTTCTTC
CDR3aa: CSVDKGVYNEQFF

v_gene: TRBV6-4
j_gene: TRBJ2-1
abundance: medium-sized
d_gene: TRBD2
CDR3nt: TGTGCCAGCAGTGACTCGAGCGGGGGGGCAAATGAGCAGTTCTTC
CDR3aa: CASSDSSGGANEQFF

v_gene: TRBV11-3
j_gene: TRBJ1-1
abundance: many
d_gene: .
CDR3nt: TGTGCCAGCAGTCGGGACATTAGGCGGGCTTTCTTT
CDR3aa: CASSRDIRRAFF

v_gene: TRBV11-1
j_gene: TRBJ1-1
abundance: .
d_gene: .
CDR3nt: TGTGCCAGCAGCTTAGCCCCGGCCAGGACCGGAACCCCAATGAACACTGAAGCTTTCTTT
CDR3aa: CASSLAPARTGTPMNTEAFF

v_gene: TRBV7-2
j_gene: TRBJ2-1
abundance: few
d_gene: .
CDR3nt: TGTGCCAGCAGCTCTTCCCCACCAACCGTCGGTGAGCAGTTCTTC
CDR3aa: CASSSSPPTVGEQFF

v_gene: TRBV15
j_gene: TRBJ2-1
abundance: .
d_gene: TRBD2
CDR3nt: TGTGCCACCAGCAGAGATCGATGGGGGACTAGCAATGAGCAGTTCTTC
CDR3aa: CATSRDRWGTSNEQFF

v_gene: TRBV7-9
j_gene: TRBJ2-4
abundance: .
d_gene: TRBD1
CDR3nt: TGTGCCAGCAGCCCTACAGGGGGCATAGCCAAAAACATTCAGTACTTC
CDR3aa: CASSPTGGIAKNIQYF

v_gene: TRBV2
j_gene: TRBJ2-4
abundance: .
d_gene: .
CDR3nt: TGTGCCAGCAGGCGCGGAACCTCAAGGGCCAAAAACATTCAGTACTTC
CDR3aa: CASRRGTSRAKNIQYF

v_gene: TRBV4-3
j_gene: TRBJ1-2
abundance: few
d_gene: .
CDR3nt: TGCGCCAGCAGCCAATGGGGGAATGGCTACACCTTC
CDR3aa: CASSQWGNGYTF

v_gene: TRBV20-1
j_gene: TRBJ2-5
abundance: .
d_gene: .
CDR3nt: TGCAGTGTCGACAGGCCGCTTGAGACCCAGTACTTC
CDR3aa: CSVDRPLETQYF

v_gene: TRBV4-2
j_gene: TRBJ2-5
abundance: few
d_gene: .
CDR3nt: TGTGCCAGCAGCCAAGACCCTGGGCCCCAAGAGACCCAGTACTTC
CDR3aa: CASSQDPGPQETQYF

v_gene: TRBV4-2
j_gene: TRBJ1-1
abundance: few
d_gene: .
CDR3nt: TGTGCCAGCAGCCAAGGACAGGTTATCACTGAAGCTTTCTTT
CDR3aa: CASSQGQVITEAFF

v_gene: TRBV5-1
j_gene: TRBJ2-7
abundance: .
d_gene: .
CDR3nt: TGCGCCAGCAGCTTGGGAAGGGGTAGTCGGCACGAGCAGTACTTC
CDR3aa: CASSLGRGSRHEQYF

v_gene: TRBV12-3/TRBV12-4
j_gene: TRBJ2-7
abundance: once
d_gene: TRBD1
CDR3nt: TGTGCCAGCTGGGGACAGGGTCCCTACGAGCAGTACTTC
CDR3aa: CASWGQGPYEQYF

v_gene: TRBV12-3/TRBV12-4
j_gene: TRBJ2-2
abundance: .
d_gene: TRBD2
CDR3nt: TGTGCCAGCAGTCCCGTAGGCGGGGGACTATTTTCCGGGGAGCTGTTTTTT
CDR3aa: CASSPVGGGLFSGELFF